The 2 T cell receptor beta chains in this list originate from one sample, sequenced in a study of blood T cell repertoires in COVID-19. Using immunoSEQ multiplex PCR, the repertoire was profiled, and TCRdb retains in-frame clones only, with some absent. This table holds approximately 100,000 clones, around 80% found once. Material for sequencing was peripheral blood. The source of these receptors is a woman of 80 years or more with active or convalescent COVID-19.

V is TRBV2 and J is TRBJ2-5; TRBD2 matches at 9 bases. The CDR3 has 12 residues. V lost 6 bases, J lost 7 bases, and 3 bases stayed unmatched. CDR1 and CDR2 from the germline V gene are SNHLY and FYNNEI. The CDR3 nucleotides are TGTGCCAGCAGGGATAGCGGGGGGACCCAGTACTTC. Its protein is CASRDSGGTQYF. Drawing the rest from reference TRBV2 and TRBJ2-5, the complete variable domain is EPEVTQTPSHQVTQMGQEVILRCVPISNHLYFYWYRQILGQKVEFLVSFYNNEISEKSEIFDDQFSVERPDGSNFTLKIRSTKLEDSAMYFCASRDSGGTQYFGPGTRLLVL.

The rearrangement joins TRBV19 to TRBJ2-6; D is perhaps TRBD1 (6 bases). Germline V gene lookup returns CDR1 LNHDA and CDR2 SQIVND (reference sequence). The CDR3 consists of 15 residues. With 3 bases removed from V and 2 bases from J, the gap between germline ends came to 8 bases. In DNA form, the CDR3 reads TGTGCCAGTAGTATTGGACAGCCTGGGGCCAACGTCCTGACTTTC. It codes for CASSIGQPGANVLTF.